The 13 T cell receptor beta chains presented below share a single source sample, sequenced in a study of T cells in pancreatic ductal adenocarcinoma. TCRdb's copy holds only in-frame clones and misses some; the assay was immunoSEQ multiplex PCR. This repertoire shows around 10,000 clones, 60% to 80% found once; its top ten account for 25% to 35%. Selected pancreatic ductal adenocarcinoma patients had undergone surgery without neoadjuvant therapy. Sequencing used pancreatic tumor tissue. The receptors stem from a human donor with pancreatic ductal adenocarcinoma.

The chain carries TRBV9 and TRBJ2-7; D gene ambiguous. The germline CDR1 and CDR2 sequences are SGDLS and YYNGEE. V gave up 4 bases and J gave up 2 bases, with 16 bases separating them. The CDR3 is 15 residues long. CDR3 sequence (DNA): TGTGCCAGCAGCCCCGGTCTATCGCCGGCCTACGAGCAGTACTTC. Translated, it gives CASSPGLSPAYEQYF.

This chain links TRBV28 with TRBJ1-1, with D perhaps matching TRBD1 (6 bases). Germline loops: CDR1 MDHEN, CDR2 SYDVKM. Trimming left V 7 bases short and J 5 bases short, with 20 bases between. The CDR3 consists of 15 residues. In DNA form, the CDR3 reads TGTGCCAGCAACATCCAGGGGATTCGAGGAACTGAAGCTTTCTTT. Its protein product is CASNIQGIRGTEAFF.

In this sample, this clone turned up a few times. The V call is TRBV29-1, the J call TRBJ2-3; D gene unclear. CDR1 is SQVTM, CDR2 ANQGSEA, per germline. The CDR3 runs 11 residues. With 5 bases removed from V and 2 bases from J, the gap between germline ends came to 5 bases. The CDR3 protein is CSVQYTDTQYF. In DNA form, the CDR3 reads TGCAGCGTTCAGTACACAGATACGCAGTATTTT.

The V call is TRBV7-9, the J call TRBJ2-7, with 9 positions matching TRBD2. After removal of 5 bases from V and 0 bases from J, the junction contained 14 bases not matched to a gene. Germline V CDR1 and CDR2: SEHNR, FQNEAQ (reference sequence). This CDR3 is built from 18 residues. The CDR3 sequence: CASSRGKGGRADSYEQYF. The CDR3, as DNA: TGTGCCAGCAGCCGAGGTAAGGGCGGGAGGGCCGACTCCTACGAGCAGTACTTC. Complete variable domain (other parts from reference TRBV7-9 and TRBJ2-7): DTGVSQNPRHKITKRGQNVTFRCDPISEHNRLYWYRQTLGQGPEFLTYFQNEAQLEKSRLLSDRFSAERPKGSFSTLEIQRTEQGDSAMYLCASSRGKGGRADSYEQYFGPGTRLTVT.

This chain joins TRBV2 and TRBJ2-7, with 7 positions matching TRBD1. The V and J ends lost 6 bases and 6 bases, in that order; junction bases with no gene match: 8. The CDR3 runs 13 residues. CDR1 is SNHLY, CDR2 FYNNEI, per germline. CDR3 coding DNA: TGTGCCAGCAGCTCAGACCCAGGGGGCGAGCAGTACTTC. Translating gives CASSSDPGGEQYF.

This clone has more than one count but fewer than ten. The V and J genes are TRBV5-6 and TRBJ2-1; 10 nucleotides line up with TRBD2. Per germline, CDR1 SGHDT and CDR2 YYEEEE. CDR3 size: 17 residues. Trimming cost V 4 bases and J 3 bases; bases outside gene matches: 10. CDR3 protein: CASSHTALAGDYNEQFF. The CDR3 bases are TGTGCCAGCAGCCACACCGCTCTAGCGGGGGACTACAATGAGCAGTTCTTC.

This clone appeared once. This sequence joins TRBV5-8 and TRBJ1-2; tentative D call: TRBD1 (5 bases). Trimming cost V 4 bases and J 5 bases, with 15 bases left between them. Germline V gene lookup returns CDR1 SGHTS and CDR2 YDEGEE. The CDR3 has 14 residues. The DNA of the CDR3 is TGTGCCAGCAGCGTGATGAGGGGCGGGTATGGCTACACCTTC. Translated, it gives CASSVMRGGYGYTF.

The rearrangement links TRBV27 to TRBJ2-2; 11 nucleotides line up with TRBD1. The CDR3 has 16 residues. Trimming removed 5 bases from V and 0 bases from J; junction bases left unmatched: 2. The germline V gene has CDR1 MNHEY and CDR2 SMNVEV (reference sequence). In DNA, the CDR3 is TGTGCCAGCAGTCGGACAGGGGGCTCGAACACCGGGGAGCTGTTTTTT. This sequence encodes CASSRTGGSNTGELFF.

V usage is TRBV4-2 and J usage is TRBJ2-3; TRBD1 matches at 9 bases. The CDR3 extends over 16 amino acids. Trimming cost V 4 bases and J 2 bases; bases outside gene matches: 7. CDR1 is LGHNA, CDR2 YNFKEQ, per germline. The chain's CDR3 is CASSRRDREPTDTQYF. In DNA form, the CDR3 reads TGTGCCAGCAGCCGTCGGGACAGGGAACCCACAGATACGCAGTATTTT.

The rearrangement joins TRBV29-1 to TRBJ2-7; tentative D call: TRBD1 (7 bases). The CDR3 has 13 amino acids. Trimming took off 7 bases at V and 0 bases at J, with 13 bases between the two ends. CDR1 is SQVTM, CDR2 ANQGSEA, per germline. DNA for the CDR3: TGCAGCGCACGGGGGACAGTCTCCTACGAGCAGTACTTC. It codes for CSARGTVSYEQYF.

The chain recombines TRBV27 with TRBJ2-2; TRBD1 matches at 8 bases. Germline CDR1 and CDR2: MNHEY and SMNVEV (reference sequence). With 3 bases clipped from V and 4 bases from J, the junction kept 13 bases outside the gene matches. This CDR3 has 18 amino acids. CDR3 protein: CASSFVKAGTGFTGELFF. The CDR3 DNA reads TGTGCCAGCAGTTTCGTAAAAGCCGGGACAGGTTTCACCGGGGAGCTGTTTTTT.

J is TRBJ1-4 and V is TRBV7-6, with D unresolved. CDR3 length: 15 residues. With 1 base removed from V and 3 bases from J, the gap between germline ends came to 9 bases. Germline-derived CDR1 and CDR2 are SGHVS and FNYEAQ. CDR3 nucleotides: TGTGCCAGCAGCTTAGAAGGGAGTGCTAATGAAAAACTGTTTTTT. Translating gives CASSLEGSANEKLFF.

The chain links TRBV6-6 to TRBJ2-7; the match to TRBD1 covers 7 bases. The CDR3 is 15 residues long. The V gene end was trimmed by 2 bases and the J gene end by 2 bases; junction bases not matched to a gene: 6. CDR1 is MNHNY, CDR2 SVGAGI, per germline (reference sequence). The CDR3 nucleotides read TGTGCCAGCAGTTACCTCCGGGACAGTACCTACGAGCAGTACTTC. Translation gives CASSYLRDSTYEQYF.